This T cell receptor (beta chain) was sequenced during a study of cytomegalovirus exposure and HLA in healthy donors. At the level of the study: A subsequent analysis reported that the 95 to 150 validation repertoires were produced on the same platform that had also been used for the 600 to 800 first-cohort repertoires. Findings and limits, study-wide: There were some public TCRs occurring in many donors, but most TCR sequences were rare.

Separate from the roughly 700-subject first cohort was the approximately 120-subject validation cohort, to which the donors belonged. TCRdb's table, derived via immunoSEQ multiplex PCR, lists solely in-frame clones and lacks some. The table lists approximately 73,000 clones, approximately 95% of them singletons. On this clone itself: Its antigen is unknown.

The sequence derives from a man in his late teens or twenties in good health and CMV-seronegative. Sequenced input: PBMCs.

Here the CDR3 reads CASSLGSGTVYEQYF. As DNA, the CDR3 is TGTGCCAGCAGCTTGGGCTCCGGGACAGTATACGAGCAGTACTTC. This chain connects TRBV5-6 to TRBJ2-7; 7 nucleotides match TRBD1. In germline, CDR1 is SGHDT, CDR2 YYEEEE. The CDR3 is 15 amino acids. The V and J ends lost 0 bases and 4 bases, in that order; junction bases with no gene match: 7.